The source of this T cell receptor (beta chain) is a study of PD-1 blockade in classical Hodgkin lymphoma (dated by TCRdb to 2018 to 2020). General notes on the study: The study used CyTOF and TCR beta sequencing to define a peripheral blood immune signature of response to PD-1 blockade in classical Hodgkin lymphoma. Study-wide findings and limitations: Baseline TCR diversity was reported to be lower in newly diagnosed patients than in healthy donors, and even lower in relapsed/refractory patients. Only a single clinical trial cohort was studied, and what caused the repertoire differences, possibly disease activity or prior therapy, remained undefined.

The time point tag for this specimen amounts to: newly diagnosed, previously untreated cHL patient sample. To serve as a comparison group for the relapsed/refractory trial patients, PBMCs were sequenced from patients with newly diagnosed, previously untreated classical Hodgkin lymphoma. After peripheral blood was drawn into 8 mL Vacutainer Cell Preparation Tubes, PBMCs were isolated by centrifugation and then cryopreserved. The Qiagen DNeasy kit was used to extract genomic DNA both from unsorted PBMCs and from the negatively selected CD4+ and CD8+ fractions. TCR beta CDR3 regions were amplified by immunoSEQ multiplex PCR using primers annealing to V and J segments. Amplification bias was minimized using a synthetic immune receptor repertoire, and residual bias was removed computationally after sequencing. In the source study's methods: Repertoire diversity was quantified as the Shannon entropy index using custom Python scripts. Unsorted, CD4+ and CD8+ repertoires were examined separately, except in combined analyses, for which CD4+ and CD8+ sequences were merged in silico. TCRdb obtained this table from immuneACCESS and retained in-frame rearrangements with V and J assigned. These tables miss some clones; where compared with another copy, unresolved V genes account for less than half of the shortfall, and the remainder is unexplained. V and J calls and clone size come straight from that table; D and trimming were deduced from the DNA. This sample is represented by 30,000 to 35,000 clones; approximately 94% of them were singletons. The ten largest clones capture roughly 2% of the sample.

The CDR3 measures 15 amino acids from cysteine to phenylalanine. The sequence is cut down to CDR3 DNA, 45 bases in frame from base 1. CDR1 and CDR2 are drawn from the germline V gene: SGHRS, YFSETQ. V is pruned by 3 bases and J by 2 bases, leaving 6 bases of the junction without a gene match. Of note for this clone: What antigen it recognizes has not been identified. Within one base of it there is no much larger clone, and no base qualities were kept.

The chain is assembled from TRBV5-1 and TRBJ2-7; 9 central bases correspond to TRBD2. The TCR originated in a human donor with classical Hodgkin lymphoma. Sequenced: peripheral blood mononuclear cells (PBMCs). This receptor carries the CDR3 CASSWAGGDPYEQYF. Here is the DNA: TGCGCCAGCAGCTGGGCGGGGGGGGACCCCTACGAGCAGTACTTC.